This entry features one TCR beta chain sequence. In the original processing: Reference gene primers were amplified, and this amplification served to estimate nucleated cell counts. The data were produced by immunoSEQ multiplex PCR, yet TCRdb's version contains in-frame clones alone and is incomplete. D and trimming come from the DNA, and the V and J calls and clone size come from that table. The table lists more than 200,000 clones, around nine tenths of them singletons, with over 1.5% in the top ten. The source of the sample is a study of blood T cell repertoires in COVID-19. Study-level information: T cells, B-cell-depleted T cells, or PBMCs supplied cDNA or gDNA.

J lost 5 bases, V lost 4 bases, and 13 bases had no gene match. The CDR3 is 17 residues long. CDR1 SGHTA and CDR2 FQGNSA come from the germline V gene. V is TRBV7-2 and J is TRBJ1-2, with TRBD1 identical over 10 bases. The specimen was peripheral blood. The clonotype comes from a man aged 30 to 39 with active or convalescent COVID-19. The CDR3 loop is CASSSYPNGTGVYGYTF. CDR3 nucleotides: TGTGCCAGCAGCTCCTACCCGAATGGGACAGGGGTTTATGGCTACACCTTC.